This TCR beta chain is drawn from a study of response to subunit inactivated influenza vaccine (dated by TCRdb to 2016 to 2019). Study-level background: Deep quantitative T cell receptor repertoire profiling was used in the study to track responses to a trivalent subunit inactivated influenza vaccine. The paper's findings and limits, for the study overall: According to the authors, only a limited number of new T cells may be recruited by each seasonal influenza vaccination.

The table lists this clonotype with a few counts. Its antigen is unknown. Base-call qualities are not available, and no considerably larger clone is one nucleotide away. V is reduced by 3 bases and J by 0 bases, leaving a spacing of 9 bases between them. Taken from cysteine to phenylalanine, the CDR3 has 15 residues. Solely the CDR3 DNA is kept, with 45 bases framed from the first base. The CDR1 and CDR2 encoded by the germline V gene are MDHEN and SYDVKM. Libraries were made using RT-PCR. The sample was run on an Illumina HiSeq 2500. The public reads were quality trimmed at Q25 with fastp and then assembled into clones with MiXCR by TCRdb, keeping productive beta chains. Rows matching on CDR3 protein sequence are summarized as one entry with the most common DNA and genes. Recorded for this sample are about 800,000 distinct CDR3 sequences; about 20% of them occurred a single time. The ten largest account for roughly a tenth of the sample.

The material was PBMCs from blood, obtained 5 days after vaccination. The sequence derives from a man aged 50 or older who received an inactivated influenza vaccine. Donor details come from another sample of the same person, matched by shared clones. The sequence joins TRBV28 to TRBJ1-5, with the D gene too uncertain to name. The sequence in DNA is TGTGCCAGCAGTTTTGAAACAAGTAGCAATCAGCCCCAGCATTTT. This codes for CASSFETSSNQPQHF.